These T cell receptor beta chains were read from a single sample in a study of human T cells and chemical hapten exposure. From the RACE reads, TCRdb called clonotypes with MiXCR, one entry per CDR3 protein. This table holds some 38,000 distinct CDR3 sequences, more than 9% found once. The sequencing used whole blood, collected in connection with sensitization to the hapten diphenylcyclopropenone (DPC). All receptors come from a man aged 50-59 years with alopecia areata. Some clones in this sample may be carry-over from other donors' samples. CDR3s include the opening cysteine and the closing phenylalanine or tryptophan. D genes are given only for firm matches. Clone size, where shown, is once, few, many, or a class for clones that have expanded.

>.|14|TRBD2|TRBV27|TRBJ2-7
CASTGLAGYNEQYF
TGTGCCAGCACCGGCCTAGCGGGATATAACGAGCAGTACTTC
>.|11|.|TRBV28|TRBJ1-1
CASSSRTEAFF
TGTGCCAGCAGTTCAAGGACTGAAGCTTTCTTT
>.|15|.|TRBV5-1|TRBJ2-3
CASSPTGLGTDTQYF
TGCGCCAGCAGCCCTACGGGGCTCGGCACAGATACGCAGTATTTT
>many|12|.|TRBV29-1|TRBJ2-7
CSVIGSGDEQYF
TGCAGCGTTATCGGGAGTGGGGACGAGCAGTACTTC
>few|12|.|TRBV28|TRBJ2-1
CASSYQGIEQFF
TGTGCCAGCAGTTACCAGGGGATTGAGCAGTTCTTC
>many|15|.|TRBV7-9|TRBJ2-1
CASSLSGLSHNEQFF
TGTGCCAGCAGCTTATCTGGGCTAAGCCACAATGAGCAGTTCTTC
>many|13|.|TRBV28|TRBJ1-1
CASSPASSTEAFF
TGTGCCAGCAGTCCTGCTAGTAGCACTGAAGCTTTCTTT
>many|12|.|TRBV30|TRBJ1-2
CAWNPAGYGYTF
TGTGCCTGGAATCCCGCGGGCTATGGCTACACCTTC
>.|16|.|TRBV28|TRBJ2-1
CASSLRQAFPNNEQFF
TGTGCCAGCAGTCTACGACAGGCTTTCCCGAACAATGAGCAGTTCTTC
>many|15|TRBD2|TRBV7-9|TRBJ2-7
CASSLLGRDALEQYF
TGTGCCAGCAGCTTATTAGGGAGGGACGCCCTCGAGCAGTACTTC
>many|14|.|TRBV20-1|TRBJ2-7
CSARSGVGGDEQYF
TGCAGTGCTAGATCCGGGGTCGGAGGGGACGAGCAGTACTTC
>many|14|.|TRBV9|TRBJ2-2
CASSARDGTGELFF
TGTGCCAGCAGCGCACGGGACGGAACCGGGGAGCTGTTTTTT
>.|14|TRBD1|TRBV7-6|TRBJ1-1
CASSPNRGGTEAFF
TGTGCCAGCAGCCCTAACAGGGGGGGGACTGAAGCTTTCTTT
>.|15|.|TRBV4-1|TRBJ2-3
CASSQALGGADTQYF
TGCGCCAGCAGCCAAGCATTGGGGGGAGCAGATACGCAGTATTTT
>.|13|TRBD1|TRBV28|TRBJ1-5
CASRSDRGQPQHF
TGTGCCAGCAGATCGGACAGGGGACAGCCCCAGCATTTT
>few|14|.|TRBV6-2/TRBV6-3|TRBJ2-7
CASSYATGAYEQYF
TGTGCCAGCAGTTATGCGACAGGTGCCTACGAGCAGTACTTC
>many|20|TRBD1|TRBV11-2|TRBJ2-1
CASSPGTVRRLELSYNEQFF
TGTGCCAGCAGCCCCGGGACAGTGAGGCGGTTGGAGCTTTCCTACAATGAGCAGTTCTTC
>.|10|.|TRBV5-1|TRBJ2-7
CASKGDEQYF
TGCGCCAGCAAGGGTGACGAGCAGTACTTC
>.|14|.|TRBV29-1|TRBJ1-1
CSVEGRQGRTEAFF
TGCAGCGTTGAAGGTCGGCAGGGTCGAACTGAAGCTTTCTTT